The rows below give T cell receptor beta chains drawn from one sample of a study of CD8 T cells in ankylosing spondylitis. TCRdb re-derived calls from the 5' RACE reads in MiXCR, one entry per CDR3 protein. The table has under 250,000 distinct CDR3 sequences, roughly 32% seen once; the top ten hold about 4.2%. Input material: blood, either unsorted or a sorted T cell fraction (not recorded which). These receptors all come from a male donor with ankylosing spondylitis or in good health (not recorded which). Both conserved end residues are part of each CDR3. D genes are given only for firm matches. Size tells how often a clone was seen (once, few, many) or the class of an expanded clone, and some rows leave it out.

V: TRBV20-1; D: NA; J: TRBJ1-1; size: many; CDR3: CSALQGLTEAFF; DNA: TGCAGTGCTCTCCAGGGTCTAACTGAAGCTTTCTTT
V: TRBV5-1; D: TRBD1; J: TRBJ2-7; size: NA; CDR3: CASSLWSDRALEQYF; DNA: TGCGCCAGCAGCTTGTGGTCGGACAGGGCACTCGAGCAGTACTTC
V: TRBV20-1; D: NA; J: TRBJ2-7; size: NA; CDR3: CSATGQAYEQYF; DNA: TGCAGTGCAACCGGACAAGCCTACGAGCAGTACTTC
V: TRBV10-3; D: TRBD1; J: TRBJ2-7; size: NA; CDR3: CAIKTDRANSYEQYF; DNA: TGTGCCATCAAAACGGACAGGGCCAACTCCTACGAGCAGTACTTC
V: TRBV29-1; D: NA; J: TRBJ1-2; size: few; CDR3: CSVLGQSYGYTF; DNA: TGCAGCGTCCTTGGACAGAGTTATGGCTACACCTTC
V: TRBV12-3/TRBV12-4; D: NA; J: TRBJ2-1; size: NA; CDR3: CASGSPGSLYNEQFF; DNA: TGTGCCAGCGGGTCTCCCGGTAGCCTGTACAATGAGCAGTTCTTC
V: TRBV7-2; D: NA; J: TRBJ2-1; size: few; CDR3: CASSLGESVYNEQFF; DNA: TGTGCCAGCAGCTTAGGTGAGAGCGTGTACAATGAGCAGTTCTTC
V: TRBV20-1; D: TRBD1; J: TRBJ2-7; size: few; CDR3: CSAPAGGWGEQYF; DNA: TGCAGTGCTCCGGCAGGGGGCTGGGGCGAGCAGTACTTC
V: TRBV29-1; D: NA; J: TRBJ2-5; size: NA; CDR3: CSVFGAGRSETQYF; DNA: NA
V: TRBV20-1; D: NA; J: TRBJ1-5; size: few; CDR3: CSASRGISNQPQHF; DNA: TGCAGTGCTAGTCGTGGGATTAGCAATCAGCCCCAGCATTTT
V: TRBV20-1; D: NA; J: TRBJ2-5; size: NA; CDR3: CSADKTGRLETQYF; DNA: TGCAGTGCTGATAAGACAGGGAGGTTGGAGACCCAGTACTTC
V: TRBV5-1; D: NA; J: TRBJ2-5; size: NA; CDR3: CASSLPRTPETQYF; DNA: TGCGCCAGCAGCTTGCCGCGGACGCCGGAGACCCAGTACTTC
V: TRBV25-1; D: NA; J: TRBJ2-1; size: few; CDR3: CASSESVSNEQFF; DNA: TGTGCCAGCAGTGAAAGTGTTTCCAATGAGCAGTTCTTC
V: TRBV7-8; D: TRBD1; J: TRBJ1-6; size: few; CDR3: CASVPGGTENSPLHF; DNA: TGTGCCAGCGTTCCGGGGGGGACAGAGAATTCACCCCTCCACTTT
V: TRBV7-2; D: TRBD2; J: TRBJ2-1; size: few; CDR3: CASSLSSGVVEQFF; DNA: TGTGCCAGCAGCTTGTCTAGCGGGGTTGTCGAGCAGTTCTTC
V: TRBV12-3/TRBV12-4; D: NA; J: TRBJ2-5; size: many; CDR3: CASSTGPRETQYF; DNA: TGTGCCAGCAGCACCGGGCCAAGGGAGACCCAGTACTTC
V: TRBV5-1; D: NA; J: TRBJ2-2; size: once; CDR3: CASSLTGGRDTGELFF; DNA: TGCGCCAGCAGCTTAACGGGGGGCCGGGACACCGGGGAGCTGTTTTTT
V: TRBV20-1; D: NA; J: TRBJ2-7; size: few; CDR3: CSARDGGFEQYF; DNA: TGCAGTGCTAGAGATGGCGGGTTCGAGCAGTACTTC
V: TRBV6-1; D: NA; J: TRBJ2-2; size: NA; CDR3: CASRIPSGRGELFF; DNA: TGTGCCAGCAGAATCCCTTCGGGTAGGGGGGAGCTGTTTTTT
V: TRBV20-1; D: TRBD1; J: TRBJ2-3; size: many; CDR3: CSAREGTGSRDTQYF; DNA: TGCAGTGCTAGAGAGGGGACAGGATCCCGAGATACGCAGTATTTT
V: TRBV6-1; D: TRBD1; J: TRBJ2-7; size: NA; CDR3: CASSGGQGSNEQYF; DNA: TGTGCCAGCAGTGGGGGACAGGGATCCAACGAGCAGTACTTC
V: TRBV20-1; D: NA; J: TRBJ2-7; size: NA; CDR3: CSASYGPEYEQYF; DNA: TGCAGTGCTAGTTATGGGCCTGAATACGAGCAGTACTTC
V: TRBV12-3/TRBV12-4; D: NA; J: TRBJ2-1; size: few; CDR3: CASREGYNEQFF; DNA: TGTGCCAGCAGGGAGGGGTACAATGAGCAGTTCTTC
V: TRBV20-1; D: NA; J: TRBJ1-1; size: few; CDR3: CSADTSRGGTEAFF; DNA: TGCAGTGCTGACACGTCCAGGGGAGGCACTGAAGCTTTCTTT